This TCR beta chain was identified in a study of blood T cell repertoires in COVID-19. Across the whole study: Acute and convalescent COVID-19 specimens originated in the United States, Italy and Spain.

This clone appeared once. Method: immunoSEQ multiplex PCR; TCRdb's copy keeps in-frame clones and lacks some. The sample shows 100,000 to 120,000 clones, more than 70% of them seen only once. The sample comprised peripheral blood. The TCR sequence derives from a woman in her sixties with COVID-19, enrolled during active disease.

The CDR3 DNA sequence: TGTGCCACCAGTGATGCCTCAGGGGTCTATGGCTACACCTTC. Amino acids: CATSDASGVYGYTF. V is TRBV24-1 and J is TRBJ1-2, with TRBD1 as a possible D gene (6 bases). The germline gives CDR1 KGHDR, CDR2 SFDVKD. Between the trimmed V and J ends, which lost 3 bases and 4 bases, there was a span of 11 bases. CDR3 length: 14 residues.